A single sample is the source of the 32 T cell receptor beta chains below, sequenced in a study of shared T cell receptors in the human thymus. TCRdb's copy holds only in-frame clones and misses some; the assay was immunoSEQ multiplex PCR. In the table there are 700,000 or so clones, 80% to 90% of which are singletons. The data also belong to a second study, concerning human thymus T cells.

The sequenced sample was thymocytes. All receptors come from a girl under three years old with a congenital heart defect.

The rearrangement joins TRBV10-3 to TRBJ2-5, with D possibly TRBD1 on 6 matching bases. Germline CDR1 ENHRY, CDR2 SYGVKD. This CDR3 region has 16 residues. V lost 0 bases and J lost 13, with 24 bases in between. The DNA of the CDR3 is TGTGCCATCAGTGAGTCTTATCGGACAGTCTCAAGAGACTGGTACTTC. As protein: CAISESYRTVSRDWYF.

V usage is TRBV9 and J usage is TRBJ2-5; 8 nucleotides match TRBD2. With 2 bases clipped from V and 5 bases from J, the junction kept 11 bases outside the gene matches. There are 16 residues in the CDR3. Germline loops: CDR1 SGDLS, CDR2 YYNGEE. The CDR3 is CASSVQGRGGRETQYF. Here the CDR3 DNA reads TGTGCCAGCAGCGTTCAGGGACGGGGGGGCCGGGAGACCCAGTACTTC.

The rearrangement uses TRBV5-4 and TRBJ2-1, with 14 nucleotides matching TRBD2. This CDR3 region has 20 residues. V lost 4 bases and J lost 0; bases outside the gene matches: 12. The germline CDR1 and CDR2 sequences are SGHNT and YYREEE (reference sequence). Here the CDR3 reads CASSAPGLAGGSLSYNEQFF. The CDR3, as DNA: TGTGCCAGCAGCGCTCCCGGACTAGCGGGGGGTAGCCTCTCCTACAATGAGCAGTTCTTC. Complete variable domain (other parts from reference TRBV5-4 and TRBJ2-1): ETGVTQSPTHLIKTRGQQVTLRCSSQSGHNTVSWYQQALGQGPQFIFQYYREEENGRGNFPPRFSGLQFPNYSSELNVNALELDDSALYLCASSAPGLAGGSLSYNEQFFGPGTRLTVL.

The V gene is TRBV14, the J gene TRBJ1-1, with TRBD1 as a possible D gene (5 bases). V lost 0 bases and J 1 base, leaving 12 bases between the germline ends. This CDR3 region has 16 residues. Germline V CDR1 and CDR2: SGHDN, FVKESK. In nucleotides, the CDR3 is TGTGCCAGCAGCCAAGATCTTGGGGCTTCGAACACTGAAGCTTTCTTT. Translating gives CASSQDLGASNTEAFF.

The chain joins TRBV4-3 to TRBJ1-6; D is possibly TRBD1 (6 bases). V shed 0 bases and J shed 7 bases, with 19 bases lying between them. This CDR3 contains 18 residues. Germline values: CDR1 LGHNA, CDR2 YSLEER. This CDR3 is CASSQDSQWQGWNSPLHF. In DNA, the CDR3 is TGCGCCAGCAGCCAAGATTCCCAATGGCAGGGGTGGAATTCACCCCTCCACTTT.

J is TRBJ2-7 and V is TRBV10-1; maybe TRBD2 (6 bases). Between the trimmed V and J ends, which lost 6 bases and 0 bases, there was a span of 15 bases. CDR3 length: 15 residues. Germline assignment: CDR1 WNHNN and CDR2 SYGVQD (reference sequence). CDR3 coding DNA: TGCGCCAGCAGCTTGGGACTGGAGAGCTCCTACGAGCAGTACTTC. Translation: CASSLGLESSYEQYF.

The rearrangement joins TRBV9 to TRBJ1-2; 9 nucleotides agree with TRBD1. The V gene end was trimmed by 0 bases and the J gene end by 4 bases; junction bases not matched to a gene: 10. CDR3 length equals 17 residues. Looked up from germline, CDR1 is SGDLS and CDR2 is YYNGEE. CDR3 residues: CASSVETLTGGVYGYTF. The CDR3 DNA follows: TGTGCCAGCAGCGTAGAGACTCTTACAGGGGGCGTCTATGGCTACACCTTC.

This clone came up a few times. V usage is TRBV7-9 and J usage is TRBJ2-3; perhaps TRBD1 as D (5 bases). Germline V gene data show CDR1 as SEHNR and CDR2 as FQNEAQ (reference sequence). This CDR3 spans 16 amino acids. Deletions cut 2 bases from V and 1 base from J, with 13 bases between. CDR3 sequence reads: CASSLSTEDGTDTQYF. DNA for the CDR3: TGTGCCAGCAGCTTATCGACAGAGGACGGCACAGATACGCAGTATTTT.

The V and J genes are TRBV25-1 and TRBJ1-2; 8 bases match TRBD1. Per the germline V gene, CDR1 is MGHDK and CDR2 is SYGVNS. CDR3 size: 14 residues. V dropped 3 bases and J dropped 7; count of bases not matched to a gene: 7. DNA of the CDR3: TGTGCCAGCAGTGACCCGGACAGGGACGTTGGCTACACCTTC. Its protein is CASSDPDRDVGYTF.

This chain links TRBV5-4 with TRBJ2-7; TRBD1 agrees at 8 bases. The CDR3 is 14 amino acids. Germline V CDR1 and CDR2: SGHNT, YYREEE (reference sequence). V was clipped by 3 bases and J by 2 bases; unmatched bases: 4. This chain's CDR3 is CASSSGTGAYEQYF. The CDR3 DNA reads as TGTGCCAGCAGCTCCGGGACAGGAGCCTACGAGCAGTACTTC.

The chain joins TRBV6-1 to TRBJ2-5; TRBD1 agrees at 9 bases. Unmatched junction bases numbered 3, after V lost 7 bases and J lost 3 bases. This CDR3 region has 13 residues. The germline gives CDR1 MNHNS, CDR2 SASEGT. CDR3 sequence reads: CASMGQGKETQYF. The CDR3 nucleotides read TGTGCCAGCATGGGACAGGGAAAAGAGACCCAGTACTTC.

There are a few counts of this clone. This sequence joins TRBV15 and TRBJ2-1; no clear D gene. V gave up 0 bases and J gave up 5 bases, with 29 bases separating them. Germline lookup yields CDR1 LNHNV and CDR2 YYDKDF (reference sequence). The CDR3 covers 21 residues. The DNA of the CDR3 is TGTGCCACCAGCAGAGAGGGTCCGAGACCCAAAACCCCCACCAGGCACAATGAGCAGTTCTTC. Protein: CATSREGPRPKTPTRHNEQFF.

V is TRBV15 and J is TRBJ2-3, with a weak D call TRBD1 (6 bases). This CDR3 comprises 14 residues. Trimming pared 2 bases from V and 5 bases from J, leaving 11 bases between. In germline, CDR1 is LNHNV, CDR2 YYDKDF (reference sequence). The CDR3 region is CATSRQGHGDTQYF. CDR3 nucleotides: TGTGCCACCAGCAGACAGGGGCATGGAGATACGCAGTATTTT.

The chain has TRBV5-1 and TRBJ1-1; no firm D call. V was trimmed by 6 bases and J by 3 bases, leaving 24 bases between them. The CDR3 loop spans 17 amino acids. The V gene's germline CDR1 is SGHRS and CDR2 YFSETQ. CDR3 loop: CASTDGGVPGGDTEAFF. CDR3 nucleotide sequence: TGCGCCAGCACGGACGGTGGGGTCCCGGGCGGGGACACTGAAGCTTTCTTT.

This clone has a single count. The chain is built from TRBV29-1 and TRBJ1-1; 7 bases fit TRBD1. The CDR3 covers 14 residues. J was trimmed by 2 bases and V by 4 bases; bases with no gene match: 7. The germline CDR1 and CDR2 sequences are SQVTM and ANQGSEA. CDR3 residues: CSVAGTVPNTEAFF. The CDR3 DNA is TGCAGCGTTGCTGGGACAGTTCCAAACACTGAAGCTTTCTTT.

The chain is built from TRBV6-1 and TRBJ2-3; D might be TRBD1 (6 bases). CDR1 MNHNS and CDR2 SASEGT come from the germline V gene. This CDR3 has 15 residues. V was shortened by 7 bases and J by 5 bases, with 19 bases between the two germline ends. The CDR3 spells CASIPQGRGIDTQYF. In DNA, the CDR3 is TGTGCCAGCATTCCACAGGGACGTGGGATAGATACGCAGTATTTT.

This chain links TRBV5-8 with TRBJ2-3, with TRBD2 matching over 11 bases. Germline V gives CDR1 SGHTS, CDR2 YDEGEE. CDR3 length: 16 amino acids. Trimming at V came to 4 bases and at J to 7 bases, leaving 11 bases not matched to a gene. In DNA, the CDR3 is TGTGCCAGCAGCCTCACCTTAGCGGGGGGGAAGAATACGCAGTATTTT. Protein product: CASSLTLAGGKNTQYF.

The gene calls are TRBV5-6 and TRBJ1-2; TRBD1 aligns across 9 bases. Trimming removed 4 bases from V and 6 bases from J; junction bases left unmatched: 7. CDR1 is SGHDT and CDR2 is YYEEEE in the germline V gene. The CDR3 extends over 14 amino acids. CDR3 nucleotide sequence: TGTGCCAGCAGCCTACGCACAGGGGGCCATGGCTACACCTTC. This encodes CASSLRTGGHGYTF.

The chain links TRBV14 to TRBJ1-2; the D gene is possibly TRBD1 (6 bases). The germline V and J ends were trimmed by 0 bases and 5 bases, with 25 bases remaining between them. The V gene's germline CDR1 is SGHDN and CDR2 FVKESK. The CDR3 contains 19 residues. The CDR3 here is CASSQEVLFGGAPPYGYTF. CDR3 in DNA: TGTGCCAGCAGCCAAGAAGTTCTGTTTGGGGGGGCGCCTCCTTATGGCTACACCTTC.

The rearrangement uses TRBV5-1 and TRBJ2-3, with 7 bases fitting TRBD2. This CDR3 has 14 amino acids. Germline V CDR1 and CDR2: SGHRS, YFSETQ. V was clipped by 5 bases and J by 0 bases; unmatched bases: 3. The CDR3 coding sequence is TGCGCCAGCAGACCAGCGGGGAGCACAGATACGCAGTATTTT. Its translation: CASRPAGSTDTQYF.

The V and J genes are TRBV7-2 and TRBJ2-7; possibly TRBD2 for D (6 bases). This CDR3 contains 15 residues. Trimming shortened V by 0 bases and J by 3 bases, and 12 bases separated the two germline ends. Germline CDR1 is SGHTA and CDR2 is FQGNSA. CDR3 in amino acids: CASSLARQGLYEQYF. DNA of the CDR3: TGTGCCAGCAGCTTAGCGCGGCAGGGACTCTACGAGCAGTACTTC. The entire variable domain, with the rest obtained from reference TRBV7-2 and TRBJ2-7, is as follows: GAGVSQSPSNKVTEKGKDVELRCDPISGHTALYWYRQSLGQGLEFLIYFQGNSAPDKSGLPSDRFSAERTGGSVSTLTIQRTQQEDSAVYLCASSLARQGLYEQYFGPGTRLTVT.

This chain links TRBV4-1 with TRBJ1-5; 9 bases map to TRBD1. Unmatched junction bases numbered 6, after V lost 2 bases and J lost 7 bases. The CDR3 length is 15 residues. Germline V CDR1 and CDR2: MGHRA, YSYEKL. DNA of the CDR3: TGCGCCAGCAGCCAACGGACAGGGGAAGGACAGCCCCAGCATTTT. As protein: CASSQRTGEGQPQHF.

This clone has only one observation. This chain joins TRBV2 and TRBJ1-5; a possible D gene is TRBD1 (6 bases). The CDR3 is made up of 12 amino acids. Trimming left V 7 bases short and J 8 bases short, with 12 bases between. From germline, CDR1 is SNHLY and CDR2 FYNNEI. CDR3 amino acids: CASNIRGEPQHF. CDR3 nucleotide sequence: TGTGCCAGCAATATCAGGGGTGAGCCCCAGCATTTT.

This clone was seen a handful of times. V and J are TRBV5-1 and TRBJ2-5, with TRBD2 as a possible D gene (6 bases). The CDR3 consists of 13 residues. Trimming left V 2 bases short and J 2 bases short, with 7 bases between. Germline assignment: CDR1 SGHRS and CDR2 YFSETQ. The chain's CDR3 is CASSLREQETQYF. Written as DNA, the CDR3 is TGCGCCAGCAGCTTACGGGAGCAAGAGACCCAGTACTTC.

The chain has TRBV12-5 and TRBJ1-2; weak D call: TRBD1 (6 bases). Germline V lookup: CDR1 LGHNT, CDR2 FRNRAP. The V and J ends lost 0 bases and 3 bases respectively, with 14 bases between them. The CDR3 has 16 residues. The CDR3 DNA reads TGTGCTAGTGGTTTGGTGGGGGGGGCGCGGGACTATGGCTACACCTTC. Its translation is CASGLVGGARDYGYTF. Complete variable domain (other parts from reference TRBV12-5 and TRBJ1-2): DARVTQTPRHKVTEMGQEVTMRCQPILGHNTVFWYRQTMMQGLELLAYFRNRAPLDDSGMPKDRFSAEMPDATLATLKIQPSEPRDSAVYFCASGLVGGARDYGYTFGSGTRLTVV.

As to this clone: The CDR3 does not end in the conserved phenylalanine or tryptophan, so this is likely a read error. The genes are TRBV15 and TRBJ1-4; a weak D match, TRBD1 (5 bases). The CDR3 is 16 residues long. V gave up 0 bases and J gave up 5 bases, with 13 bases separating them. CDR1 and CDR2 (germline): LNHNV, YYDKDF (reference sequence). CDR3 protein: CATSRDGGVGNEKLFC. The CDR3 nucleotides are TGTGCCACCAGCAGAGATGGAGGGGTAGGGAATGAAAAACTGTTTTGT.

The V call is TRBV2, the J call TRBJ1-6; 8 bases line up with TRBD1. This CDR3 is 12 amino acids long. Germline V gives CDR1 SNHLY, CDR2 FYNNEI. Germline trimming cut 9 bases from V and 10 bases from J; bases unmatched to any gene: 5. The CDR3 loop is CARRTGKSPLHF. Here the CDR3 DNA reads TGTGCCAGAAGGACAGGGAAGTCACCCCTCCACTTT.

The chain links TRBV19 to TRBJ2-7; 7 bases map to TRBD1. Unmatched junction bases numbered 15, after V lost 7 bases and J lost 6 bases. The length of the CDR3 is 15 residues. CDR1 and CDR2 (germline): LNHDA, SQIVND (reference sequence). CDR3 amino acids: CASKTRDSWISEQYF. DNA of the CDR3: TGTGCCAGTAAAACCCGGGACAGTTGGATTTCCGAGCAGTACTTC.

This clone was counted a single time. The chain links TRBV2 to TRBJ1-1; D gene uncertain. The CDR3 is made up of 13 amino acids. The V and J ends lost 7 bases and 5 bases respectively, with 14 bases between them. CDR1 and CDR2 (germline): SNHLY, FYNNEI. The CDR3 is CASNDRLETEAFF. CDR3 DNA sequence: TGTGCCAGCAATGATCGCCTGGAGACTGAAGCTTTCTTT. The full variable domain, in which reference TRBV2 and TRBJ1-1 provide the parts outside the CDR3, is EPEVTQTPSHQVTQMGQEVILRCVPISNHLYFYWYRQILGQKVEFLVSFYNNEISEKSEIFDDQFSVERPDGSNFTLKIRSTKLEDSAMYFCASNDRLETEAFFGQGTRLTVV.

The chain employs TRBV6-5 and TRBJ1-1, with a possible D match to TRBD1 (6 bases). V was clipped by 6 bases and J by 2 bases, with 16 bases between them. The CDR3 has 15 residues. CDR1 and CDR2 from the germline V gene are MNHEY and SVGAGI. The chain's CDR3 is CASSPMPGDNTEAFF. CDR3 DNA sequence: TGTGCCAGCAGCCCCATGCCAGGGGACAACACTGAAGCTTTCTTT.

V is TRBV19 and J is TRBJ1-5; 9 bases are shared with TRBD1. Germline V lookup: CDR1 LNHDA, CDR2 SQIVND (reference sequence). This CDR3 is built from 17 residues. V shed 2 bases and J 6 bases; nucleotides not matched to a gene: 11. The chain's CDR3 is CASSIKGQGYVSQPQHF. In DNA, the CDR3 is TGTGCCAGTAGTATAAAAGGACAGGGGTATGTTTCTCAGCCCCAGCATTTT.

The V and J genes are TRBV7-2 and TRBJ2-7; D is perhaps TRBD1 (6 bases). V gave up 3 bases and J gave up 5 bases, with 23 bases separating them. The CDR3 covers 17 residues. The germline V gene has CDR1 SGHTA and CDR2 FQGNSA. DNA of the CDR3: TGTGCCAGCAGCTTTTGGGGTAGTGGACAGCCGACGCACGAGCAGTACTTC. Its protein product is CASSFWGSGQPTHEQYF.